The present T cell receptor beta chain was sequenced within a study of blood T cell repertoires in COVID-19. Libraries were prepared by immunoSEQ multiplex PCR; TCRdb keeps only in-frame clonotypes and omits some of them. The repertoire holds under 150,000 clones, with roughly 80% as singletons. This clonotype was obtained from an older woman with acute or convalescent COVID-19. The sequenced material came from peripheral blood.

The CDR3 is CASSQGDRENQPQHF. CDR3 in DNA: TGTGCCAGCAGCCAAGGCGACAGGGAAAATCAGCCCCAGCATTTT. The chain recombines TRBV4-2 with TRBJ1-5, with 7 bases matching TRBD1. CDR1 is LGHNA and CDR2 is YNFKEQ in the germline V gene. V lost 1 base, J lost 4 bases, and 4 bases stayed unmatched. The CDR3 spans 15 residues.